A single sample gave rise to the 29 T cell receptor beta chains below, sequenced in a study of tumor-infiltrating lymphocytes in primary liver carcinoma. Starting material of roughly 0.45 ug total RNA yielded TCR beta cDNA via a constant-region primer. Generation of the TCR beta libraries relied on three nested multiplex PCR rounds using slightly modified ARM-PCR. Each of the first two PCR rounds ran roughly 9 cycles with TRBV1-TRBV30 forward and C-beta reverse primers. MiXCR, run by TCRdb on the multiplex PCR reads, gives a single entry per CDR3 protein. This sample has over 100,000 distinct CDR3 sequences, with nearly 70% found just once. Each 20-30 mg portion of unsorted bulk tissue served as the source for co-extraction of RNA and DNA. The specimen was tumor-adjacent normal liver tissue. These receptors were obtained from an older woman with primary liver carcinoma and hepatitis B virus infection.

This clonotype has at least ten counts. This chain links TRBV5-1 with TRBJ2-7; TRBD2 aligns across 7 bases. Germline CDR1 is SGHRS and CDR2 is YFSETQ. The CDR3 totals 15 residues. The V segment lost 4 bases and the J segment 3 bases; nucleotides outside the gene matches: 10. The CDR3 spells CASSEILAPDYEQYF. The CDR3 DNA reads as TGCGCCAGCAGCGAGATACTAGCGCCCGACTACGAGCAGTACTTC.

The J gene is TRBJ1-2, the V gene TRBV5-5; D gene ambiguous. The V gene's germline CDR1 is SGHKS and CDR2 YYEKEE (reference sequence). Trimming removed 1 base at V and 5 bases at J, with 15 bases between. The CDR3 length is 15 residues. For the CDR3, the DNA is TGTGCCAGCAGCTTGCTGGCCGTCGACGAATATGGCTACACCTTC. Protein: CASSLLAVDEYGYTF.

A remark on this clonotype: Given a much more abundant clone one base away, this may be a read error. This chain uses TRBV5-4 with TRBJ2-3; TRBD2 aligns across 8 bases. Looked up from germline, CDR1 is SGHNT and CDR2 is YYREEE (reference sequence). This CDR3 is 12 amino acids long. The CDR3 nucleotides are TGTGCCAGCAAAAGCGGGGGAGATATGCAGTATTTT. Protein sequence: CASKSGGDMQYF.

Points on this clonotype: A read error is likely, as this CDR3 ends without the conserved phenylalanine or tryptophan. The chain links TRBV5-1 to TRBJ2-7, with D maybe TRBD2 (6 bases). V was pared by 1 base and J by 7 bases, with 15 bases between. The V gene's germline CDR1 is SGHRS and CDR2 YFSETQ. The CDR3 spans 14 residues. The CDR3 protein is CASSLLAGREEQYL. Here the CDR3 DNA reads TGCGCCAGCAGCTTGTTGGCGGGACGGGAGGAGCAGTACCTC.

With respect to this clonotype: The CDR3 does not close with the conserved phenylalanine or tryptophan, likely indicating a read error. This sequence joins TRBV11-2 and TRBJ2-1; 14 bases are shared with TRBD2. The ends lost 7 bases at V and 8 bases at J; junction bases unmatched: 13. The CDR3 is made up of 17 amino acids. CDR1 and CDR2 from the germline V gene are SGHAT and FQNNGV. The CDR3 protein is CASNRRLAGGPGDEQFY. The DNA for the CDR3 is TGTGCCAGCAACAGGAGACTAGCGGGAGGGCCGGGTGATGAGCAGTTCTAC.

There are many counts of this clonotype. The chain carries TRBV29-1 and TRBJ2-3, with 14 bases aligning to TRBD2. CDR3 length: 17 amino acids. V trimming: 7 bases; J trimming: 1 base; junction bases outside the gene matches: 10. In germline, CDR1 is SQVTM, CDR2 ANQGSEA. The CDR3 loop is CSGRGLAGEGGTDTQYF. For the CDR3, the DNA is TGCAGCGGCCGGGGACTAGCGGGAGAAGGGGGCACAGATACGCAGTATTTT.

This clonotype was seen only a few times. This may be a read error: a much more frequent sequence differs by one nucleotide. This chain links TRBV5-6 with TRBJ2-1; TRBD2 might be the D (6 bases). In germline, CDR1 is SGHDT, CDR2 YYEEEE. The CDR3 is 15 amino acids. The CDR3 spells CTSSLRRDGDNEQFF. DNA for the CDR3: TGTACCAGCAGCTTGAGGCGGGATGGGGACAATGAGCAGTTCTTC.

The rearrangement uses TRBV12-3 or TRBV12-4 and TRBJ1-2; D unresolved. The CDR3 has 13 amino acids. The CDR3 is CTNSSRVNYGYTF. CDR3 coding DNA: TGTACCAACAGCTCAAGGGTAAACTATGGCTACACCTTC.

On this clonotype itself: A read error is possible here, since a much larger clone lies one base away. V gene TRBV6-2 or TRBV6-3 combines with J gene TRBJ1-6; perhaps TRBD1 as D (6 bases). Germline V lookup: CDR1 MNHEY, CDR2 SVGEGT. The CDR3 is 13 residues long. This chain's CDR3 is CTSAGTSNSPLHF. The CDR3 bases are TGTACCAGCGCTGGGACAAGTAATTCACCCCTCCACTTT.

Comments on this clonotype: A much larger clone differs from this one at a single base, so this may be a read error. The CDR3 sequence: CASSIIGTAYNEEFF. The CDR3 region has the DNA TGTGCCAGCAGCATAATCGGGACGGCCTACAATGAGGAGTTCTTC. V and J are TRBV7-8 and TRBJ2-1, with D perhaps given as TRBD1 or TRBD2 (5 bases each). This CDR3 spans 15 amino acids. The germline V gene has CDR1 SGHVS and CDR2 FQNEAQ.

Note on this clonotype: At one end the junction does not follow the germline gene, possibly because of a read error. The CDR3 region is CGSSDGGYEQYF. The CDR3, as DNA: TGTGGCAGCAGTGATGGCGGCTACGAGCAATACTTC. V is TRBV6-1 and J is TRBJ2-7; D uncertain. The CDR3 spans 12 residues. Germline V gives CDR1 MNHNS, CDR2 SASEGT.

Note on this clonotype: No conserved phenylalanine or tryptophan ends this CDR3, so it is likely a read error. It is unclear where the CDR3 begins or ends on the DNA, so no DNA is shown, and the CDR3 is as TCRdb lists it. The chain employs TRBV6-6 and TRBJ2-7; TRBD2, the D gene given by the table, was not confirmed from the DNA. Counting both end residues, the CDR3 totals 13 amino acids. In germline, CDR1 is MNHNY, CDR2 SVGAGI (reference sequence). This chain's CDR3 is CASWEAGGREQHC.

This clonotype was seen only a few times. V and J are TRBV5-1 and TRBJ2-5; no definite D call. The germline V and J ends were trimmed by 2 bases and 5 bases, with 16 bases remaining between them. CDR1 and CDR2 (germline): SGHRS, YFSETQ. This CDR3 is 15 amino acids long. Here the CDR3 reads CASSFLGGPAETQYF. Here the CDR3 DNA reads TGCGCCAGCAGCTTTCTCGGCGGTCCCGCCGAGACCCAGTACTTC.

On this clonotype: The CDR3 ends on some other residue instead of the conserved phenylalanine or tryptophan, so this is likely a read error. The chain recombines TRBV11-2 with TRBJ1-6; D remains unclear. From germline, CDR1 is SGHAT and CDR2 FQNNGV. V shed 3 bases and J shed 9 bases, with 12 bases lying between them. CDR3 length: 14 amino acids. CDR3: CASSFDKHVSPLHI. CDR3 nucleotide sequence: TGTGCCAGCAGCTTTGACAAGCACGTTTCACCCCTCCACATC.

A remark on this clonotype: A read error may produce the germline difference seen at one junction end. CDR3 in DNA: TGTGCCCGCAGAGGCGGGACTAGCGGGTCCTACGAGCTGTACTTC. Residues: CARRGGTSGSYELYF. The chain combines TRBV28 with TRBJ2-7; 12 nucleotides line up with TRBD2. Germline CDR1 MDHEN, CDR2 SYDVKM. This CDR3 has 15 residues.

This clonotype was seen ten or more times. This chain uses TRBV12-3 or TRBV12-4 with TRBJ1-1; no definite D call. The CDR3 has 11 residues. The V end lost 6 bases, the J end lost 4 bases, and 6 bases lay between the germline ends. The CDR3 bases are TGTGCCAGCAGGAAACTCACTGAAGCTTTCTTT. Protein product: CASRKLTEAFF.

The table lists this clonotype with many counts. The V call is TRBV30, the J call TRBJ1-2; the match to TRBD1 covers 7 bases. The V gene's germline CDR1 is GTSNPN and CDR2 SVGIG (reference sequence). This CDR3 comprises 12 residues. Trimming removed 0 bases from V and 7 bases from J; junction bases left unmatched: 2. The CDR3 spells CAWSVAGGGYTF. DNA for the CDR3: TGTGCCTGGAGTGTGGCAGGGGGTGGCTACACCTTC.

This clonotype was recorded a few times. As DNA, the CDR3 is TGCGCCAGCAGCTTGGAGAGCTGGCGGACCACAGATACGCAGTATTTT. Its protein product is CASSLESWRTTDTQYF. The chain is built from TRBV5-1 and TRBJ2-3; D ambiguous. Trimming left V 0 bases short and J 2 bases short, with 13 bases between. From germline, CDR1 is SGHRS and CDR2 YFSETQ. The length of the CDR3 is 16 residues. Filled out from reference TRBV5-1 and TRBJ2-3, the complete variable domain reads KAGVTQTPRYLIKTRGQQVTLSCSPISGHRSVSWYQQTPGQGLQFLFEYFSETQRNKGNFPGRFSGRQFSNSRSEMNVSTLELGDSALYLCASSLESWRTTDTQYFGPGTRLTVL.

Remarks on this clonotype: An end of the junction does not agree with germline; a read error may underlie this. V and J are TRBV6-1 and TRBJ2-7, with 8 positions matching TRBD1. The germline V gene has CDR1 MNHNS and CDR2 SASEGT. The CDR3 totals 14 residues. As DNA, the CDR3 is TGTGCTAGCAGTGCCGTGACAGGGGTGTACGAGCAGTACTTC. This sequence encodes CASSAVTGVYEQYF.

As regards this clonotype: Its ends do not fully match the called genes, so a read error is possible. The V gene is TRBV4-1, the J gene TRBJ2-2, with 10 bases lining up with TRBD1. The V gene's germline CDR1 is MGHRA and CDR2 YSYEKL. CDR3 length: 15 amino acids. The CDR3 region has the DNA TGCACCAGCAGCCCGGACAGGGGGTTCCCCGGGGACCTGTTTTTT. Translation: CTSSPDRGFPGDLFF.

In this sample, this clonotype turned up many times. V usage is TRBV29-1 and J usage is TRBJ1-4; 11 positions match TRBD1. This CDR3 has 13 residues. Trimming took 7 bases from V and 8 from J; bases not matched to a gene: 6. Looked up from germline, CDR1 is SQVTM and CDR2 is ANQGSEA. The CDR3 nucleotides are TGCAGCGCAACCGGGACAGGGGGAGAAAAACTGTTTTTT. It translates to CSATGTGGEKLFF.

On this clonotype: Its ends do not fully match the called genes, so a read error is possible. This rearrangement joins TRBV6-5 to TRBJ1-5; D is unresolved. This CDR3 spans 12 amino acids. Germline V gives CDR1 MNHEY, CDR2 SVGAGI. CDR3 residues: CAGSRANQPQHF. As DNA, the CDR3 is TGTGCCGGCAGCCGAGCCAATCAGCCCCAACATTTT.

Remarks on this clonotype: A read error may account for a junction end that differs from germline. The chain carries TRBV6-5 and TRBJ2-5, with a possible D match to TRBD2 (6 bases). The length of the CDR3 is 17 residues. Germline V gives CDR1 MNHEY, CDR2 SVGAGI. Here the CDR3 reads CPSSPGGGLPGQETQYF. The CDR3 nucleotides are TGTCCCAGCAGTCCGGGTGGAGGGCTACCGGGCCAAGAGACCCAGTACTTC.

This clonotype was recorded only once. This chain connects TRBV29-1 to TRBJ2-2; the match to TRBD2 covers 9 bases. In germline, CDR1 is SQVTM, CDR2 ANQGSEA. There are 14 residues in the CDR3. The CDR3 loop reads CGAGGGMHIGELFF. In nucleotides, the CDR3 is TGCGGCGCGGGAGGGGGGATGCACATCGGGGAGCTGTTTTTT.

Notes on this clonotype: The junction differs from germline at one of its ends, possibly a read error. The V call is TRBV11-2, the J call TRBJ1-1; D is possibly TRBD1 (5 bases). The CDR3 is made up of 14 amino acids. Germline V CDR1 and CDR2: SGHAT, FQNNGV. As DNA, the CDR3 is TGTGTCAGCAGCTGGGGACGGATAAACACTGTAGCTTTCTTT. Its protein product is CVSSWGRINTVAFF.

Of note for this clonotype: A read error may explain this, as a much larger clone is one base away. This sequence joins TRBV28 and TRBJ2-3; no reliable D call. This CDR3 contains 16 residues. Germline V lookup: CDR1 MDHEN, CDR2 SYDVKM. The CDR3 DNA sequence: TGTGCCAGCAGGCCGGGTCGGATGAGAGGCGCAGATACGCAGAATTTT. It encodes CASRPGRMRGADTQNF.

The chain couples TRBV11-2 to TRBJ1-1, with D tentatively TRBD1 (6 bases). Deletions cut 4 bases from V and 10 bases from J, with 25 bases between. Germline V gene lookup returns CDR1 SGHAT and CDR2 FQNNGV. The CDR3 length is 16 residues. Here the CDR3 reads CASSYRQEAGGTGAFF. The CDR3 coding sequence is TGTGCCAGCAGCTATCGACAGGAGGCTGGGGGCACCGGAGCTTTCTTT.

The genes are TRBV15 and TRBJ2-4; D might be TRBD1 (6 bases). The V gene lost 3 bases and the J gene lost 7 bases, with 22 bases spanning the gap. The CDR3 has 17 residues. CDR1 is LNHNV and CDR2 is YYDKDF in the germline V gene (reference sequence). As DNA, the CDR3 is TGTGCCACCAGCAGGACACTCGCTACAGGGTCCGGGAACATTCAGTACTTC. It yields the protein CATSRTLATGSGNIQYF.

This clonotype was recorded at least ten times. The V call is TRBV28, the J call TRBJ2-3; unclear D gene. Trimming cost V 3 bases and J 6 bases, with 13 bases left between them. The V gene's germline CDR1 is MDHEN and CDR2 SYDVKM. This CDR3 region has 14 residues. In DNA, the CDR3 is TGTGCCAGCAGTTTTTCTAGGGATCGGGATACGCAGTATTTT. It specifies CASSFSRDRDTQYF.